Below are 21 T cell receptor beta chains sequenced from a single sample in a study of CD8+CD57+ T cells in acquired aplastic anemia. Sequencing involved patients with CD8+CD57+ cell expansion previously shown by flow cytometry. Genomic DNA templated the TCR beta VDJ and CDR3 profiling. TCRdb ran MiXCR on the reads and lists one entry per CDR3 protein. The sample records nearly 60,000 distinct CDR3 sequences, roughly 60% being singletons. Specimen: sorted CD4+, CD8+, or CD8+CD57+ T cells (not recorded which) from PBMCs. The receptors come from a human donor with aplastic anemia.

The chain combines TRBV7-8 with TRBJ1-1; the D gene is possibly TRBD1 (5 bases). The CDR3 spans 12 residues. V shed 1 base and J shed 7 bases, with 7 bases lying between them. Germline CDR1 SGHVS, CDR2 FQNEAQ. CDR3 residues: CASSLGQLEAFF. As DNA, the CDR3 is TGTGCCAGCAGCTTAGGACAGCTTGAAGCTTTCTTT.

The rearrangement uses TRBV20-1 and TRBJ2-7; 10 positions agree with TRBD1. Per the germline V gene, CDR1 is DFQATT and CDR2 is SNEGSKA (reference sequence). V dropped 5 bases and J dropped 4; count of bases not matched to a gene: 5. This CDR3 is built from 13 residues. The CDR3 here is CSAQRDRGYEQYF. CDR3 coding DNA: TGCAGTGCTCAAAGGGACAGGGGTTACGAGCAGTACTTC.

The chain is built from TRBV11-2 and TRBJ1-3; D perhaps matches TRBD1 (6 bases). Looked up from germline, CDR1 is SGHAT and CDR2 is FQNNGV. The CDR3 is 15 residues long. The V end was cut by 3 bases, the J end by 4 bases, with 13 bases between. As DNA, the CDR3 is TGTGCCAGCAGCTTGAACAGGGATTCCGGAAACACCATATATTTT. Translation: CASSLNRDSGNTIYF.

The V gene is TRBV10-1, the J gene TRBJ1-2, with 7 bases lining up with TRBD1. This CDR3 has 15 amino acids. Looked up from germline, CDR1 is WNHNN and CDR2 is SYGVQD (reference sequence). Germline trimming cut 8 bases from V and 6 bases from J; bases unmatched to any gene: 15. The CDR3 reads CASQGGSEKVHGYTF. The CDR3, as DNA: TGCGCCAGCCAGGGGGGGAGTGAGAAGGTCCATGGCTACACCTTC.

This clonotype was recorded at least ten times. The chain links TRBV18 to TRBJ1-4; tentatively, D is TRBD1 (5 bases). Germline lookup yields CDR1 KGHSH and CDR2 LQKENI. V gave up 6 bases and J gave up 8 bases, with 7 bases separating them. This CDR3 contains 11 residues. CDR3 sequence reads: CASSRDEKLFF. CDR3 DNA: TGTGCCAGCTCCCGGGACGAAAAACTGTTTTTT.

The gene calls are TRBV10-3 and TRBJ1-5; no clear D. This CDR3 spans 13 amino acids. Germline V gene data show CDR1 as ENHRY and CDR2 as SYGVKD. Trimming took 6 bases from V and 0 from J, leaving 6 bases between them. The CDR3 spells CAIRQISNQPQHF. CDR3 coding DNA: TGTGCCATCAGGCAGATTAGCAATCAGCCCCAGCATTTT.

This chain links TRBV2 with TRBJ2-5, with 8 bases that match TRBD1. With V trimmed by 5 bases and J by 7 bases, 6 bases remained unmatched. In germline, CDR1 is SNHLY, CDR2 FYNNEI. This CDR3 has 13 amino acids. The CDR3 nucleotides are TGTGCCAGCAGTCCCGGGACAGGAGTGACCCAGTACTTC. Amino acids: CASSPGTGVTQYF.

This clonotype occurred once. V is TRBV11-2 and J is TRBJ2-5, with 11 bases matching TRBD2. The V segment lost 5 bases and the J segment 5 bases; nucleotides outside the gene matches: 13. The V gene's germline CDR1 is SGHAT and CDR2 FQNNGV. The CDR3 runs to 17 residues. The CDR3 reads CASSAPGGLAVFETQYF. The DNA of the CDR3 is TGTGCCAGCAGCGCACCAGGGGGACTAGCGGTGTTCGAGACCCAGTACTTC.

The V and J genes are TRBV29-1 and TRBJ2-5, with a weak D call TRBD1 (6 bases). The germline gives CDR1 SQVTM, CDR2 ANQGSEA. The CDR3 has 13 residues. V was pared by 3 bases and J by 4 bases, with 12 bases between. The DNA of the CDR3 is TGCAGCGTTGACCGAGCACAGGGAGAGACCCAGTACTTC. Amino acids: CSVDRAQGETQYF.

The chain couples TRBV25-1 to TRBJ2-5; D possibly corresponds to TRBD2 (6 bases). Trimming cost V 2 bases and J 0 bases, with 10 bases left between them. The CDR3 totals 15 residues. CDR1 MGHDK and CDR2 SYGVNS come from the germline V gene. CDR3 sequence: CASSEGGADQETQYF. The CDR3 nucleotides are TGTGCCAGCAGTGAAGGAGGGGCAGACCAAGAGACCCAGTACTTC.

As concerns this clonotype: One end of the junction varies from germline; a read error may be responsible. The chain links TRBV6-5 to TRBJ1-2; 11 bases are a match to TRBD1. The CDR3 extends over 14 amino acids. Looked up from germline, CDR1 is MNHEY and CDR2 is SVGAGI. The CDR3 here is CASSYGQGAGGYIF. In nucleotides, the CDR3 is TGTGCCAGCAGTTATGGACAGGGGGCCGGTGGTTACATCTTC.

Ten or more counts support this clonotype. The chain recombines TRBV19 with TRBJ1-1, with D unresolved. The germline V and J ends were trimmed by 6 bases and 1 base, with 15 bases remaining between them. The CDR3 runs to 15 residues. Germline assignment: CDR1 LNHDA and CDR2 SQIVND (reference sequence). CDR3 in DNA: TGTGCCAGTAGCCTGACAACATTCGGGAACACTGAAGCTTTCTTT. Its translation: CASSLTTFGNTEAFF.

V usage is TRBV7-9 and J usage is TRBJ1-6; D not resolved. This CDR3 region has 15 residues. V was trimmed by 5 bases and J by 4 bases, leaving 12 bases between them. Germline V gene data show CDR1 as SEHNR and CDR2 as FQNEAQ (reference sequence). The CDR3 loop is CASSGLPAYNSPLHF. CDR3 bases: TGTGCCAGCAGCGGCCTTCCGGCATATAATTCACCCCTCCACTTT. The full variable domain, with the rest looked up from reference TRBV7-9 and TRBJ1-6, is DTGVSQNPRHKITKRGQNVTFRCDPISEHNRLYWYRQTLGQGPEFLTYFQNEAQLEKSRLLSDRFSAERPKGSFSTLEIQRTEQGDSAMYLCASSGLPAYNSPLHFGNGTRLTVT.

The chain is built from TRBV25-1 and TRBJ2-1; 9 bases map to TRBD1. The CDR3 sequence is 16 residues long. The junction had 5 bases not matched to a gene; V was cut back by 3 bases and J by 2 bases. Per the germline V gene, CDR1 is MGHDK and CDR2 is SYGVNS. CDR3 bases: TGTGCCAGCAGTGATGTTAGGACAGGGGCCTACAATGAGCAGTTCTTC. Translated: CASSDVRTGAYNEQFF.

This clonotype was counted only a few times. The chain uses TRBV24-1 and TRBJ1-4; D unresolved. Germline V lookup: CDR1 KGHDR, CDR2 SFDVKD. The CDR3 totals 14 residues. V was cut by 6 bases and J by 8 bases, with 15 bases left in between. The CDR3 DNA is TGTGCCACCAGTTTGGGTCAGATGGGGGAAAAACTGTTTTTT. Residues: CATSLGQMGEKLFF.

Points on this clonotype: One end of the junction is discordant with germline, which a read error may explain. The chain recombines TRBV20-1 with TRBJ2-3; 11 bases fit TRBD2. In germline, CDR1 is DFQATT, CDR2 SNEGSKA (reference sequence). CDR3 length equals 14 residues. The CDR3 DNA follows: TGCAGAGCTAGACTAGCGGGGAGCACAGATACGCAGTATTTT. Encoded protein: CRARLAGSTDTQYF.

In this sample, this clonotype turned up many times. This CDR3 reads CSGLGTSGDYDTQYF. Written as DNA, the CDR3 is TGCAGCGGGCTTGGGACTAGCGGGGATTACGATACGCAGTATTTT. The chain combines TRBV29-1 with TRBJ2-3; 13 positions match TRBD2. The J segment lost 6 bases and the V segment lost 7 bases, leaving 10 bases of the junction unmatched. The CDR3 extends over 15 amino acids. The germline V gene encodes CDR1 SQVTM and CDR2 ANQGSEA.

J is TRBJ2-5 and V is TRBV20-1; TRBD1 might be the D (6 bases). This CDR3 comprises 14 residues. The V gene lost 3 bases and the J gene lost 5 bases, with 16 bases spanning the gap. Germline V CDR1 and CDR2: DFQATT, SNEGSKA (reference sequence). The DNA of the CDR3 is TGCAGTGCTAGCGGGACAAGAAAAGTTGAGACCCAGTACTTC. Amino acid sequence: CSASGTRKVETQYF.

The chain has TRBV20-1 and TRBJ1-6, with D possibly being TRBD1 (5 bases). This CDR3 has 16 residues. V gave up 2 bases and J gave up 6 bases, with 17 bases separating them. Looked up from germline, CDR1 is DFQATT and CDR2 is SNEGSKA (reference sequence). In DNA, the CDR3 is TGCAGTGCTAGAAGGGGCCCTCCGCTGTCTAATTCACCCCTCCACTTT. This gives the protein CSARRGPPLSNSPLHF.

The rearrangement uses TRBV29-1 and TRBJ2-7; D unresolved. Germline V gene lookup returns CDR1 SQVTM and CDR2 ANQGSEA. Trimming stripped 5 bases from V and 3 bases from J, with 8 bases between. CDR3 size: 11 residues. The CDR3 loop is CSVPGRYEQYF. In DNA, the CDR3 is TGCAGCGTTCCGGGCCGCTACGAGCAGTACTTC.

This clonotype was seen only a few times. A much larger clonotype is one base distant, so this may be a read error. The conserved phenylalanine or tryptophan normally closing the CDR3 is absent here, so this likely arose from a read error. V is TRBV28 and J is TRBJ2-1, with D possibly being TRBD1 (5 bases). The CDR3 sequence is 11 residues long. The germline V gene has CDR1 MDHEN and CDR2 SYDVKM. Trimming shortened V by 6 bases and J by 8 bases, and 8 bases separated the two germline ends. The CDR3 DNA reads as TGTGCCAGCAGCCTAGGGGATGAGCAGTTCTGC. Protein product: CASSLGDEQFC.